The rows below give T cell receptor beta chains drawn from one sample of a study of T-cell reconstitution after alpha-beta-depleted transplantation in children. TCRdb used MiXCR to reprocess the PCR reads, holding one entry per CDR3 protein. The sample has 90,000 to 130,000 distinct CDR3 sequences; about 6.4% are singletons. This specimen consisted of PBMCs, mostly from graft donor cells, obtained 360 days after TCRalphabeta/CD19-depleted stem cell transplant. These TCRs come from a male patient aged 2 to 10 who had a stem cell transplant for acute lymphoblastic leukemia, so the T cells may come from the graft donor. Both conserved end residues are part of each CDR3. The D gene is left open where the match is weak. Not every row has a clone size; where given, it reads once, few, many or a size class.

NA TRBJ1-2 many TRBV7-9 CASSLMSIIVGRSANYGYTF TGTGCCAGCAGCTTAATGTCAATCATCGTGGGGCGATCAGCTAACTATGGCTACACCTTC
NA TRBJ2-7 many TRBV7-9 CASSYILQGPSYEQYF TGTGCCAGCAGCTATATTCTACAGGGTCCTTCCTACGAGCAGTACTTC
NA TRBJ1-1 many TRBV7-9 CASSPRGRFEAFF TGTGCCAGCAGCCCCCGGGGCAGGTTTGAAGCTTTCTTT
NA TRBJ1-2 NA TRBV27 CASSISIGVGTYGYTF TGTGCCAGCAGTATCTCGATCGGGGTAGGGACCTATGGCTACACCTTC
NA TRBJ2-2 few TRBV20-1 CSARARAGELFF TGCAGTGCTAGAGCCAGGGCCGGGGAGCTGTTTTTT
NA TRBJ1-5 many TRBV12-3/TRBV12-4 CASTYGLPNQPQHF TGTGCCAGCACCTACGGTCTTCCCAATCAGCCCCAGCATTTT
NA TRBJ2-3 many TRBV7-2 CASSLVGGRTDTQYF TGTGCCAGCAGCTTAGTAGGGGGGCGCACAGATACGCAGTATTTT
TRBD2 TRBJ2-7 NA TRBV6-1 CARIGTRIYEQYF TGTGCCAGAATCGGGACTAGGATTTACGAGCAGTACTTC
NA TRBJ2-7 many TRBV29-1 CSVGVGYEQYF TGCAGCGTTGGGGTCGGGTACGAGCAGTACTTC
NA TRBJ2-1 many TRBV27 CASSFPLIF TGTGCCAGCAGTTTCCCCCTAATCTTC
NA TRBJ2-7 many TRBV7-2 CASSLISQGSYEQYF TGTGCCAGCAGCTTAATATCACAGGGATCCTACGAGCAGTACTTC
NA TRBJ2-7 many TRBV7-2 CASFSGTALYEQYF TGTGCCAGCTTTTCCGGGACGGCCCTCTACGAGCAGTACTTC